This T cell receptor (beta chain) was recorded in a study of cytomegalovirus exposure and HLA in healthy donors. Study outcomes and limitations: TCR beta chains numbering under 200 were designated cytomegalovirus-associated.

The CDR3 loop spans 13 amino acids. The germline gives CDR1 ENHRY, CDR2 SYGVKD. J lost 9 bases, V lost 8 bases, and 10 bases had no gene match. To note about this clone: As yet, its antigen is unknown.

The primer mix had 60 Vbeta and 13 Jbeta primers. The repertoire was sequenced with immunoSEQ multiplex PCR; TCRdb's copy has only in-frame clones and lacks some. The sample includes around 91,000 clones, just under 80% of them seen just once. The V and J genes are TRBV10-3 and TRBJ2-1; 7 bases align to TRBD2. Sequenced material: PBMCs. This receptor was obtained from a male donor in good health and CMV-seropositive. The CDR3 is CAISAGEPSEQFF. CDR3 DNA sequence: TGTGCCATCTCGGCGGGAGAGCCCAGTGAGCAGTTCTTC.